A selection of T cell receptor beta chains follows, all from one sample in a study of blood T cell repertoires in COVID-19. Here immunoSEQ multiplex PCR was the method, and the copy in TCRdb shows in-frame clones only, minus some. Among over 150,000 clones listed, 83% were seen once. The material sequenced was peripheral blood. The origin of the receptors is a woman of 80 years or more with acute or convalescent COVID-19. CDR3s include the opening cysteine and the closing phenylalanine or tryptophan. The order of the fields is J gene, D gene, V gene, clone size, CDR3 DNA, CDR3 protein. The D gene is left open where the match is weak. Rows give clone size only sometimes, using once, few, many, or a class for an expanded clone.

>TRBJ2-3|-|TRBV19|-
TGTGCCAGTACCCCAACTAGGAGCGGGGATACGCAGTATTTT
CASTPTRSGDTQYF
>TRBJ1-2|-|TRBV7-9|-
TGTGCCAGCAGCTTGGTGGGGCTGGATGGCTACACCTTC
CASSLVGLDGYTF
>TRBJ2-1|-|TRBV4-1|-
TGCGCCAGCAGCCAAATAGAGGCAACTGAGCAGTTCTTC
CASSQIEATEQFF
>TRBJ2-1|-|TRBV7-3|-
TGTGCCAGCAGCTTAAGCGGGATAAACAATGAGCAGTTCTTC
CASSLSGINNEQFF
>TRBJ1-5|-|TRBV19|-
TGTGCCAGTAGTATAGAGGGCAGGGGATGGCAGCCCCAGCATTTT
CASSIEGRGWQPQHF
>TRBJ1-1|TRBD1|TRBV10-3|-
TGTGCCATCAGCAGACTCCGGGACAGGGCTTTCTTT
CAISRLRDRAFF
>TRBJ1-4|TRBD1|TRBV30|-
TGTGCCTGGAGTCCCCACAGGGGGGAAAATGAAAAACTGTTTTTT
CAWSPHRGENEKLFF
>TRBJ1-2|-|TRBV2|few
TGTGCCAGCAGTGAAGCTGGCCCCGTGGACAGCTATGGCTACACCTTC
CASSEAGPVDSYGYTF
>TRBJ1-5|-|TRBV4-1|-
TGCGCCAGCAGCCAAGAGGCCCGGACAGGCAATCAGCCCCAGCATTTT
CASSQEARTGNQPQHF
>TRBJ2-3|TRBD1|TRBV19|-
TGTGCCAGTAGTGAACAGGGGAATACGCAGTATTTT
CASSEQGNTQYF
>TRBJ1-6|-|TRBV20-1|-
TGCAGTGCTAGCCGAGGTTCACCCCTCCACTTT
CSASRGSPLHF
>TRBJ2-3|-|TRBV6-1|-
TGTGCCAGCAGTGAGATACTAGCTGGCACAGATACGCAGTATTTT
CASSEILAGTDTQYF
>TRBJ1-1|-|TRBV6-5|-
TGTGCCGTACTCAAATCCCCAGCAGGGGAAGCTGAAGCTTTCTTT
CAVLKSPAGEAEAFF
>TRBJ1-3|-|TRBV5-6|-
TGTGCCAGCAGCTTGACAGCCTCTGGAAACACCATATATTTT
CASSLTASGNTIYF
>TRBJ2-3|-|TRBV27|-
TGTGCCAGCAGTTTATGGTCCCTAGTCGCTGGGAGCACAGATACGCAGTATTTT
CASSLWSLVAGSTDTQYF
>TRBJ2-1|-|TRBV3-1/TRBV3-2|-
TGTGCCAGCAGCTCGCTTCCCAGGGGCTCTGAGCAGTTCTTC
CASSSLPRGSEQFF
>TRBJ2-7|TRBD1|TRBV18|-
TGTGCCAGCTCACTGACAGGGGAGCCCTACGAGCAGTACTTC
CASSLTGEPYEQYF